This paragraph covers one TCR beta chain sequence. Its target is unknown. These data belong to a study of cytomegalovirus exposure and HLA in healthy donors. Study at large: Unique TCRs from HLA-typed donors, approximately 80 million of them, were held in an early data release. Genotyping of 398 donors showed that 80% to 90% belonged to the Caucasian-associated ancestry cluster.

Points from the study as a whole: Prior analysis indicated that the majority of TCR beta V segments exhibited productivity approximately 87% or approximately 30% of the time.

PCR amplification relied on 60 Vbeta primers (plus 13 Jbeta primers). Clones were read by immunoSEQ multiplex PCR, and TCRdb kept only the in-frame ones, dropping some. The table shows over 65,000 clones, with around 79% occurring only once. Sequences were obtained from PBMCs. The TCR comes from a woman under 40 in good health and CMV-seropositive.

The CDR3: CASSEGQGIYEQYF. The CDR3 nucleotides read TGTGCCAGCAGTGAAGGACAGGGGATCTACGAGCAGTACTTC. V is TRBV2 and J is TRBJ2-7; 8 positions match TRBD1. CDR3 length: 14 amino acids. Germline V CDR1 and CDR2: SNHLY, FYNNEI. The V gene end was trimmed by 1 base and the J gene end by 3 bases; junction bases not matched to a gene: 2.